A single sample gave rise to the 32 T cell receptor beta chains below, sequenced in a study of blood T cell repertoires in COVID-19. The protocol was immunoSEQ multiplex PCR, while the TCRdb copy is restricted to in-frame clones and leaves out a portion. The profile shows 150,000 to 200,000 clones, around 80% of them singletons. The specimen was peripheral blood. Source of these receptors: a woman in her seventies who had recovered from COVID-19.

The V call is TRBV4-1, the J call TRBJ2-1; D remains ambiguous. Germline CDR1 is MGHRA and CDR2 is YSYEKL. The CDR3 consists of 16 residues. Trimming took off 4 bases at V and 6 bases at J, with 19 bases between the two ends. The chain's CDR3 is CASSRAPPILGNEQFF. CDR3 coding DNA: TGCGCCAGCAGCCGCGCGCCTCCTATCCTCGGCAATGAGCAGTTCTTC.

There are a few counts of this clone. In DNA, the CDR3 is TGTGCCAGCAGCCGGACAGGGATCACTGAAGCTTTCTTT. Protein sequence: CASSRTGITEAFF. V usage is TRBV3-1 (or the pseudogene TRBV3-2) and J usage is TRBJ1-1; 8 bases line up with TRBD1. Germline CDR1 and CDR2: LGHDT and YNNKEL (reference sequence). The CDR3 has 13 amino acids. Trimming at V came to 4 bases and at J to 4 bases, leaving 2 bases not matched to a gene.

CDR3 bases: TGTGCCAGCAGCTTAGAAGGCCCCCGGGACGGGGAGCTGTTTTTT. Protein sequence: CASSLEGPRDGELFF. V and J are TRBV7-9 and TRBJ2-2; D possibly corresponds to TRBD2 (5 bases). The CDR3 contains 15 residues. Trimming took 1 base from V and 7 from J, leaving 13 bases between them. Per the germline V gene, CDR1 is SEHNR and CDR2 is FQNEAQ (reference sequence).

This chain uses TRBV29-1 with TRBJ1-2; weak D call: TRBD1 (5 bases). V was trimmed by 2 bases and J by 4 bases, leaving 14 bases between them. The germline CDR1 and CDR2 sequences are SQVTM and ANQGSEA. The CDR3 is 14 residues long. The CDR3 loop is CSVERGTGPYGYTF. The CDR3 DNA sequence: TGCAGCGTTGAAAGGGGAACCGGTCCCTATGGCTACACCTTC.

The V call is TRBV6-6, the J call TRBJ2-5; TRBD1 aligns across 9 bases. The J segment lost 5 bases and the V segment lost 6 bases, leaving 10 bases of the junction unmatched. This CDR3 region has 15 residues. Germline assignment: CDR1 MNHNY and CDR2 SVGAGI (reference sequence). Here the CDR3 DNA reads TGTGCCAGCAGACGGACAGGGGAGGGGGCGGAGACCCAGTACTTC. This codes for CASRRTGEGAETQYF.

The table lists this clone with a count of one. This chain connects TRBV5-4 to TRBJ2-3, with 12 bases aligning to TRBD2. V trimming: 2 bases; J trimming: 0 bases; junction bases outside the gene matches: 4. CDR3 size: 17 residues. Germline CDR1 reads SGHNT; CDR2 reads YYREEE (reference sequence). The chain's CDR3 is CASSLASGRVSTDTQYF. The CDR3 bases are TGTGCCAGCAGCTTAGCTAGCGGGAGGGTTAGCACAGATACGCAGTATTTT.

As concerns this clone: Compared with germline, one end of the junction differs, possibly owing to a read error. The chain carries TRBV15 and TRBJ2-7; the D gene is possibly TRBD1 (6 bases). There are 13 residues in the CDR3. Germline-derived CDR1 and CDR2 are LNHNV and YYDKDF (reference sequence). The DNA of the CDR3 is TGTGCCACCAGCCCGGGGACCCACAGGGCTTTTGGCTTC. Protein: CATSPGTHRAFGF.

V is TRBV5-1 and J is TRBJ2-1, with a weak D call TRBD2 (5 bases). Germline V gene lookup returns CDR1 SGHRS and CDR2 YFSETQ. This CDR3 region has 14 residues. V lost 6 bases, J lost 0 bases, and 10 bases lay in between. The CDR3 loop is CASTRVGSYNEQFF. The DNA of the CDR3 is TGCGCCAGCACGAGGGTGGGCTCCTACAATGAGCAGTTCTTC.

This clone was seen only a few times. The gene calls are TRBV6-5 and TRBJ1-1; no clear D gene. There are 13 residues in the CDR3. CDR1 and CDR2 from the germline V gene are MNHEY and SVGAGI. Trimming removed 2 bases from V and 1 base from J, with 5 bases in between. CDR3 amino acids: CASSYGQNTEAFF. CDR3 sequence (DNA): TGTGCCAGCAGTTACGGGCAGAACACTGAAGCTTTCTTT.

The chain combines TRBV4-1 with TRBJ2-7; 7 nucleotides line up with TRBD2. The germline V gene has CDR1 MGHRA and CDR2 YSYEKL. V dropped 6 bases and J dropped 1; count of bases not matched to a gene: 15. The length of the CDR3 is 17 residues. This CDR3 is CASRGVVAGAESYEQYF. The CDR3 region has the DNA TGCGCCAGCAGGGGCGTTGTGGCGGGAGCGGAGTCCTACGAGCAGTACTTC.

The J gene is TRBJ1-1, the V gene TRBV3-1 (or the pseudogene TRBV3-2), with no clear D. V was pared by 4 bases and J by 4 bases, with 10 bases between. This CDR3 contains 13 residues. Germline CDR1 LGHDT, CDR2 YNNKEL (reference sequence). The chain's CDR3 is CASSLYGRTEAFF. CDR3 nucleotide sequence: TGTGCCAGCAGCCTCTATGGGCGCACTGAAGCTTTCTTT.

The chain uses TRBV28 and TRBJ1-6; maybe TRBD1 (5 bases). The CDR3 length is 16 residues. Germline CDR1 and CDR2: MDHEN and SYDVKM. Trimming cost V 7 bases and J 5 bases, with 18 bases left between them. CDR3 residues: CASTISPRVDNSPLHF. The CDR3 DNA reads as TGTGCCAGCACCATTTCGCCCAGGGTAGATAATTCACCCCTCCACTTT.

The chain links TRBV28 to TRBJ2-1; 7 bases align to TRBD1. CDR1 and CDR2 from the germline V gene are MDHEN and SYDVKM. The CDR3 runs to 14 residues. The V segment lost 7 bases and the J segment 7 bases; nucleotides outside the gene matches: 10. CDR3 nucleotide sequence: TGTGCCAGCACCGGGACAGACCACGTTAATGAGCAGTTCTTC. This codes for CASTGTDHVNEQFF.

The chain links TRBV21-1 to TRBJ1-2; the table's D call, TRBD1, has no DNA check behind it. TRBV21-1 is described as a pseudogene. The CDR3 has 16 amino acids. CDR3 sequence reads: CASSKGWGQATYGYTF. CDR3 nucleotides: TGTGCCAGCAGCAAAGGGTGGGGACAGGCAACCTATGGCTACACCTTC.

This chain links TRBV5-1 with TRBJ2-5; 9 bases fit TRBD2. Germline lookup yields CDR1 SGHRS and CDR2 YFSETQ. V lost 6 bases and J lost 7; bases outside the gene matches: 10. The CDR3 is 14 amino acids. CDR3 sequence (DNA): TGCGCCAGCACCCAAGCGGGGGGTCGGGGGACCCAGTACTTC. Its translation is CASTQAGGRGTQYF.

This clone was found a few times. The V call is TRBV12-3 or TRBV12-4, the J call TRBJ2-1, with D perhaps TRBD2 (6 bases). V lost 8 bases and J 4 bases, leaving 9 bases between the germline ends. The length of the CDR3 is 12 residues. The CDR3 nucleotides read TGTGCCAGCGTGGCGGGGTACAATGAGCAGTTCTTC. It is translated as CASVAGYNEQFF.

V is TRBV7-3 and J is TRBJ2-1; 8 bases map to TRBD2. This CDR3 is built from 16 residues. CDR1 is SGHTA and CDR2 is FQGTGA in the germline V gene. V dropped 5 bases and J dropped 5; count of bases not matched to a gene: 11. The CDR3 DNA is TGTGCCAGCAGCCCGGACTGGCCGGGAGGGAACAATGAGCAGTTCTTC. Translated, it gives CASSPDWPGGNNEQFF.

The chain employs TRBV5-1 and TRBJ2-3; TRBD2 matches 7 bases. Losses at the gene ends were 4 bases for V and 7 bases for J; bases not matched to a gene: 9. Germline CDR1 is SGHRS and CDR2 is YFSETQ. The CDR3 is made up of 14 amino acids. As DNA, the CDR3 is TGCGCCAGCAGCCAGCCCTCGGGGACTAATACGCAGTATTTT. Residues: CASSQPSGTNTQYF.

The V and J genes are TRBV30 and TRBJ2-1; TRBD2 matches at 7 bases. The germline gives CDR1 GTSNPN, CDR2 SVGIG (reference sequence). This CDR3 region has 15 residues. The V and J ends lost 2 bases and 2 bases, in that order; junction bases with no gene match: 6. In nucleotides, the CDR3 is TGTGCCTGGAGTCGGGGACTACGGACCTACAATGAGCAGTTCTTC. It translates to CAWSRGLRTYNEQFF.

V is TRBV4-3 and J is TRBJ2-3; 7 bases agree with TRBD2. The J segment lost 6 bases and the V segment lost 0 bases, leaving 9 bases of the junction unmatched. Germline CDR1 reads LGHNA; CDR2 reads YSLEER. The CDR3 has 16 amino acids. CDR3 DNA: TGCGCCAGCAGCCAAGATCAACGAGCGGGGAGCGATACGCAGTATTTT. It is translated as CASSQDQRAGSDTQYF.

The chain combines TRBV30 with TRBJ1-5, with TRBD1 identical over 7 bases. The germline gives CDR1 GTSNPN, CDR2 SVGIG (reference sequence). Germline trimming cut 3 bases from V and 2 bases from J; bases unmatched to any gene: 4. The CDR3 is 14 residues long. The CDR3 nucleotides are TGTGCCTGGAGCGGACAGGTTGGCAATCAGCCCCAGCATTTT. Protein: CAWSGQVGNQPQHF.

The chain has TRBV27 and TRBJ2-7; 8 nucleotides match TRBD2. The CDR3 is 16 amino acids. The trim removed 6 bases at V and 9 bases at J, leaving 19 bases unmatched. CDR1 and CDR2 (germline): MNHEY, SMNVEV (reference sequence). CDR3 nucleotides: TGTGCCAGCAGCCCCCGTTGGGCTAGCGGGCCTTCCGTGCAGTACTTC. It yields the protein CASSPRWASGPSVQYF.

The sample holds one count of this clone. This chain uses TRBV10-2 with TRBJ2-7; 10 nucleotides match TRBD1. Germline V CDR1 and CDR2: WSHSY, SAAADI. J gave up 5 bases and V 10 bases, and 5 bases lay outside the gene matches. This CDR3 has 12 amino acids. The CDR3 nucleotides read TGCGCCACAGGGACAGGGGCCCACGAGCAGTACTTC. Residues: CATGTGAHEQYF.

The chain couples TRBV15 to TRBJ2-7; unclear D gene. Per germline, CDR1 LNHNV and CDR2 YYDKDF (reference sequence). This CDR3 is built from 13 residues. V lost 5 bases and J lost 1, with 9 bases in between. As DNA, the CDR3 is TGTGCCACCAGCTGGAGCCCTTCCTACGAGCAGTACTTC. Translation gives CATSWSPSYEQYF. The variable domain in full, completed from reference TRBV15 and TRBJ2-7, reads DAMVIQNPRYQVTQFGKPVTLSCSQTLNHNVMYWYQQKSSQAPKLLFHYYDKDFNNEADTPDNFQSRRPNTSFCFLDIRSPGLGDTAMYLCATSWSPSYEQYFGPGTRLTVT.

This clone came up a few times. In the same sample, other DNA sequences code for this CDR3. The chain couples TRBV5-4 to TRBJ1-1; D perhaps matches TRBD1 (6 bases). CDR3 length equals 15 residues. Trimming removed 0 bases from V and 0 bases from J, with 9 bases in between. Germline V gene sequence: CDR1 SGHNT, CDR2 YYREEE (reference sequence). The DNA of the CDR3 is TGTGCCAGCAGCTTGGGGGGGGGCATGAACACTGAAGCTTTCTTT. It codes for CASSLGGGMNTEAFF.

In its sample, this clone was seen once. J is TRBJ1-1 and V is TRBV6-5, with D perhaps TRBD1 (6 bases). Per the germline V gene, CDR1 is MNHEY and CDR2 is SVGAGI. Between the trimmed V and J ends, which lost 0 bases and 0 bases, there was a span of 8 bases. The CDR3 has 15 amino acids. The CDR3 DNA reads as TGTGCCAGCAGTTACTCACAGGGTCTGAACACTGAAGCTTTCTTT. It is translated as CASSYSQGLNTEAFF.

The V call is TRBV5-1, the J call TRBJ2-7; D is perhaps TRBD2 (5 bases). This CDR3 comprises 14 residues. CDR1 is SGHRS and CDR2 is YFSETQ in the germline V gene. The V end lost 0 bases, the J end lost 5 bases, and 12 bases lay between the germline ends. This CDR3 is CASSLGGFRNEQYF. The CDR3 bases are TGCGCCAGCAGCTTGGGAGGGTTTAGGAACGAGCAGTACTTC.

This chain links TRBV28 with TRBJ2-7; TRBD1 matches 8 bases. The CDR3 has 14 residues. Losses at the gene ends were 9 bases for V and 5 bases for J; bases not matched to a gene: 12. Germline V CDR1 and CDR2: MDHEN, SYDVKM. This CDR3 is CASSRDRSLHEQYF. For the CDR3, the DNA is TGTGCCAGTTCTCGGGACAGGAGTTTGCACGAGCAGTACTTC.

V is TRBV18 and J is TRBJ1-5, with a weak D call TRBD1 (5 bases). The germline V and J ends were trimmed by 0 bases and 6 bases, with 6 bases remaining between them. The CDR3 totals 13 residues. Per germline, CDR1 KGHSH and CDR2 LQKENI. In DNA form, the CDR3 reads TGTGCCAGCTCACCACCGGGGGGTCAGCCCCAGCATTTT. Its protein is CASSPPGGQPQHF.

The chain uses TRBV7-2 and TRBJ2-1, with TRBD2 identical over 9 bases. The CDR3 sequence is 14 residues long. CDR1 is SGHTA and CDR2 is FQGNSA in the germline V gene. V shed 1 base, J shed 6 bases, and the junction held 1 base outside the gene matches. The CDR3 DNA reads as TGTGCCAGCAGCTTAGGAGCGGGAGGCAATGAGCAGTTCTTC. Its translation: CASSLGAGGNEQFF.

Here the CDR3 DNA reads TGTGCCTGGAGGCCGGACAGGGGGTACGAGCAGTACTTC. It translates to CAWRPDRGYEQYF. The chain is built from TRBV30 and TRBJ2-7, with 10 bases aligning to TRBD1. This CDR3 is 13 amino acids long. CDR1 and CDR2 (germline): GTSNPN, SVGIG (reference sequence). Losses at the gene ends were 3 bases for V and 4 bases for J; bases not matched to a gene: 3.

The chain employs TRBV12-3 or TRBV12-4 and TRBJ1-2; D remains ambiguous. The ends were cut back, 1 base at V and 4 bases at J, with 7 bases in the middle. CDR3 length: 13 residues. Written as DNA, the CDR3 is TGTGCCAGCAGTTTAGTCAGGTCCTATGGCTACACCTTC. Its translation: CASSLVRSYGYTF.